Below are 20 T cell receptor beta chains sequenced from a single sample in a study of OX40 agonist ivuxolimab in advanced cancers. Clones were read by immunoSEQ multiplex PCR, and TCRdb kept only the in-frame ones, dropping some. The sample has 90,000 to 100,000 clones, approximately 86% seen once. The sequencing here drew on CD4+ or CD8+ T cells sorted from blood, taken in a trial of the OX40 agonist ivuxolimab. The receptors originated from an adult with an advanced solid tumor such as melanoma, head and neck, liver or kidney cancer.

CDR3 in DNA: TGTGCCAGCTCACCCAATCGAACTCCGGGACGGGAGGCTAACTATGGCTACACCTTC. Its protein product is CASSPNRTPGREANYGYTF. The V gene is TRBV18, the J gene TRBJ1-2; D is perhaps TRBD1 (5 bases). V lost 3 bases, J lost 0 bases, and 23 bases lay in between. CDR3 length: 19 amino acids. CDR1 and CDR2 from the germline V gene are KGHSH and LQKENI.

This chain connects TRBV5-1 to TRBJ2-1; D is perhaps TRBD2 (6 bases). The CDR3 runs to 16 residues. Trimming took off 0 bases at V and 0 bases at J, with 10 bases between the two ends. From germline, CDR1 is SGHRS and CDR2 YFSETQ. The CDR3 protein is CASSLVPGSSYNEQFF. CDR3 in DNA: TGCGCCAGCAGCTTGGTGCCCGGGAGCTCCTACAATGAGCAGTTCTTC.

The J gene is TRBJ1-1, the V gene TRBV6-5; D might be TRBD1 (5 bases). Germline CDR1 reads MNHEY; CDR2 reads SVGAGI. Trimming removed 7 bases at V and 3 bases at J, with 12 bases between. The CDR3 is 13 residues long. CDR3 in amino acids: CASTKGRDTEAFF. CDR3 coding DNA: TGTGCCAGCACCAAGGGGAGGGACACTGAAGCTTTCTTT.

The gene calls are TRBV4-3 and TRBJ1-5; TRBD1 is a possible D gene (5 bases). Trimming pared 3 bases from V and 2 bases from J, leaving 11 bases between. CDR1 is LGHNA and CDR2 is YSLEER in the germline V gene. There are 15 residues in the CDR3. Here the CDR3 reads CASSQSGTGNQPQHF. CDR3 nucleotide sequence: TGCGCCAGCAGCCAGTCAGGGACGGGCAATCAGCCCCAGCATTTT.

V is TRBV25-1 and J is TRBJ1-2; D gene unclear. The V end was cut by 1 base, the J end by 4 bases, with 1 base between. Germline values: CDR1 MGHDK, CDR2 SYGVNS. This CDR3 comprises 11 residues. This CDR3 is CASSEFYGYTF. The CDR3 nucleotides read TGTGCCAGCAGTGAATTCTATGGCTACACCTTC.

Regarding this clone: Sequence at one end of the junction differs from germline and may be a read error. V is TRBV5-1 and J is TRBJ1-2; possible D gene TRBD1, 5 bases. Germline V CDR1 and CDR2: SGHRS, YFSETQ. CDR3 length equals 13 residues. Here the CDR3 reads CASNDGANHGYTF. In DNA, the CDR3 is TGCGCCAGCAACGATGGGGCTAACCATGGCTACACCTTC.

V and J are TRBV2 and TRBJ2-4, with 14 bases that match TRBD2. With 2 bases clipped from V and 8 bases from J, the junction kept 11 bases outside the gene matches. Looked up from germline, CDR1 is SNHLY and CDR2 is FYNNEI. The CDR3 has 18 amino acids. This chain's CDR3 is CASSEPGTSGSMADIQYF. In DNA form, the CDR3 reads TGTGCCAGCAGTGAACCCGGGACTAGCGGGAGTATGGCGGACATTCAGTACTTC.

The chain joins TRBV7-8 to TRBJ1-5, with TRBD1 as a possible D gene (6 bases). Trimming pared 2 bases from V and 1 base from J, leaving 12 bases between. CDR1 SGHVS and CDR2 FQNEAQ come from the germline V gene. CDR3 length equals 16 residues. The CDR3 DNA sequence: TGTGCCAGCAGCTTAAACGGCGGACAGAGCAATCAGCCCCAGCATTTT. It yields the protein CASSLNGGQSNQPQHF.

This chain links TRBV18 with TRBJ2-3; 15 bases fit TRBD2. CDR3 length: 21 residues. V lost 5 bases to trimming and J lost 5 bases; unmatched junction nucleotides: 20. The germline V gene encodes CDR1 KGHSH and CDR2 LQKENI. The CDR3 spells CASSSWPGLAGGEINKDTQYF. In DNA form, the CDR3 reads TGTGCCAGCTCATCATGGCCGGGACTAGCGGGAGGAGAGATTAATAAAGATACGCAGTATTTT.

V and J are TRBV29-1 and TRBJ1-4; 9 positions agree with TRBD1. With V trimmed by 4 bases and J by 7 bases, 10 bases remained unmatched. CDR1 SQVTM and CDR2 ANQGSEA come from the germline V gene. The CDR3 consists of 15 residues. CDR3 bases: TGCAGCGTTGGTCCACAGGGGGCGCAAGGTGAAAAACTGTTTTTT. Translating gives CSVGPQGAQGEKLFF.

The CDR3 DNA reads as TGTGCCAGTAGGAGCCGTACTAGCAATCAGCCCCAGCATTTT. It codes for CASRSRTSNQPQHF. The V call is TRBV19, the J call TRBJ1-5, with D unresolved. The CDR3 spans 14 residues. V was pared by 6 bases and J by 0 bases, with 9 bases between. Looked up from germline, CDR1 is LNHDA and CDR2 is SQIVND (reference sequence).

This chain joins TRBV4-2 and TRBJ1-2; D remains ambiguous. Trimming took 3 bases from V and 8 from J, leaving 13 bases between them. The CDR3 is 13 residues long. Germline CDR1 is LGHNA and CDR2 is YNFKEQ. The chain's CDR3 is CASSHNDPRGYTF. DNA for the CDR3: TGTGCCAGCAGCCATAACGACCCTAGGGGCTACACCTTC.

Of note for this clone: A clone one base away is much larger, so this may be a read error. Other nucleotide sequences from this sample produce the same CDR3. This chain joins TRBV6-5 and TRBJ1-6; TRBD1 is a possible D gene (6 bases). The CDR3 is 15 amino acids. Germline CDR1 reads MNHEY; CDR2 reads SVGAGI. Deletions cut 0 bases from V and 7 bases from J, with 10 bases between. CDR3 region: CASSYSIQGNSPLHF. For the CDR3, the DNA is TGTGCCAGCAGTTACTCGATCCAGGGGAATTCACCCCTCCACTTT.

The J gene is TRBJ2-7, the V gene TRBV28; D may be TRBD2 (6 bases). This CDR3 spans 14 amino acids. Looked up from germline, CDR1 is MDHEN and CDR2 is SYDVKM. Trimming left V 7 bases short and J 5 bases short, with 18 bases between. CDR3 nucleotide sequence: TGTGCCAGCATCCAAGGAGGGTCCAAGGACGAGCAGTACTTC. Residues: CASIQGGSKDEQYF.

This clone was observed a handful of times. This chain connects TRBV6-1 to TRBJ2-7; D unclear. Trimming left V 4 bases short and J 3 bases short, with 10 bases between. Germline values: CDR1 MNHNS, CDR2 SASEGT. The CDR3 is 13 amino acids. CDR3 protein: CASSGTDHYEQYF. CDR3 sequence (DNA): TGTGCCAGCAGTGGGACGGACCACTACGAGCAGTACTTC.

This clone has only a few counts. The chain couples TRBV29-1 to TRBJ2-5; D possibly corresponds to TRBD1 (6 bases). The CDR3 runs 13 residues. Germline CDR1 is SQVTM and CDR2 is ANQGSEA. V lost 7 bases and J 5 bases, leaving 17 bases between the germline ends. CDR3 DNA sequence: TGCAGCGCTGTACAGGGAGCCCAGGAGACCCAGTACTTC. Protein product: CSAVQGAQETQYF.

CDR3 amino acids: CASSLDFGLAGGVTQYF. The CDR3, as DNA: TGTGCCAGCAGCTTAGATTTTGGACTAGCGGGAGGAGTGACCCAGTACTTC. The chain is built from TRBV11-3 and TRBJ2-5, with 14 bases matching TRBD2. Germline V gene data show CDR1 as SGHNT and CDR2 as YENEEA. V trimming: 0 bases; J trimming: 7 bases; junction bases outside the gene matches: 7. This CDR3 contains 17 residues.

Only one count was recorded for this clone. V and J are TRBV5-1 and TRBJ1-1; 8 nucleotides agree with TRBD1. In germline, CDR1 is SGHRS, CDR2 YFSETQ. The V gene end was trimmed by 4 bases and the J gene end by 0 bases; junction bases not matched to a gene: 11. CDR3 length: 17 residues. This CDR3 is CASSLGQAPNMNTEAFF. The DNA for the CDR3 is TGCGCCAGCAGCCTGGGACAGGCTCCGAACATGAACACTGAAGCTTTCTTT.

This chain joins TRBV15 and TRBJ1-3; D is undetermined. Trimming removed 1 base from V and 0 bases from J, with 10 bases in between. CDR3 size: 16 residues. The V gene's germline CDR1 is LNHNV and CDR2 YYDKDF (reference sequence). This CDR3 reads CATSRGQAGSGNTIYF. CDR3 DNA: TGTGCCACCAGCAGAGGCCAGGCCGGCTCTGGAAACACCATATATTTT.

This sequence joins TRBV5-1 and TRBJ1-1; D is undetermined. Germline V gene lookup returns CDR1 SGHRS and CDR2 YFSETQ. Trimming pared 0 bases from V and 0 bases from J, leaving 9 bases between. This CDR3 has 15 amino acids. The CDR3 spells CASSLGATMNTEAFF. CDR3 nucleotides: TGCGCCAGCAGCTTGGGGGCCACGATGAACACTGAAGCTTTCTTT.